This T cell receptor (beta chain) was sequenced for a study of blood T cells in healthy people across ages. Points from the study as a whole: Both naive CD4+ cell counts and diversity were greater in long-lived donors than in aged donors.

This CDR3 has 15 amino acids. V dropped 3 bases and J dropped 8 bases, with 14 bases sitting between them. A remark on this clonotype: Its matching antigen is unknown.

Combining a sample-barcoded 5' primer with a J-beta primer mix, a second PCR ran for about 6 to 11 cycles. TCRdb called the 5' RACE reads again in MiXCR, with one record for every CDR3 protein. The top ten clones hold 10% to 13% of a sample with 800,000 to 950,000 distinct CDR3 sequences, approximately 32% of them seen once. These data are also associated with another study on T cells of mothers and their children. As that study records: A few healthy Caucasian mothers served as donors, and their six children did as well. Second-PCR amplification with M1S added sample barcodes and 2-4 random nucleotides.

The source is a woman aged 40-49 years in good health. The sample was blood. The rearrangement links TRBV12-3 or TRBV12-4 to TRBJ1-6; D is possibly TRBD1 (5 bases). CDR3 DNA: TGTGCCAGCAGTTTCATTCGGGGCGCGGATTCACCCCTCCACTTT. Translation gives CASSFIRGADSPLHF.